A single sample is the source of the 31 T cell receptor beta chains below, sequenced in a study of blood T cell repertoires in COVID-19. TCRdb's table, derived via immunoSEQ multiplex PCR, lists solely in-frame clones and lacks some. The sample includes roughly 350,000 clones, about 90% of them seen just once. The sequenced material came from peripheral blood. These receptors all stem from a woman in her forties or fifties with COVID-19, enrolled during active disease.

CDR3 sequence: CASSWGGVAGQETQYF. The CDR3, as DNA: TGTGCCAGCAGTTGGGGAGGGGTAGCCGGCCAAGAGACCCAGTACTTC. This chain connects TRBV7-9 to TRBJ2-5; 7 nucleotides align to TRBD2. With 6 bases clipped from V and 1 base from J, the junction kept 11 bases outside the gene matches. CDR1 SEHNR and CDR2 FQNEAQ come from the germline V gene (reference sequence). The CDR3 totals 16 residues.

The chain links TRBV7-9 to TRBJ2-1; 7 bases fit TRBD2. The CDR3 extends over 15 amino acids. The V gene end was trimmed by 4 bases and the J gene end by 7 bases; junction bases not matched to a gene: 10. Germline CDR1 SEHNR, CDR2 FQNEAQ (reference sequence). CDR3 DNA sequence: TGTGCCAGCAGCTCCCTGGCGGGAGCTCGGAATGAGCAGTTCTTC. Translated: CASSSLAGARNEQFF.

V usage is TRBV7-2 and J usage is TRBJ2-1, with 7 bases lining up with TRBD2. The CDR3 has 17 amino acids. Germline CDR1 and CDR2: SGHTA and FQGNSA. V lost 5 bases and J lost 5; bases outside the gene matches: 15. Here the CDR3 DNA reads TGTGCCAGCAGCCTTCCCTGGATGAGGGAGGGGAACAATGAGCAGTTCTTC. It encodes CASSLPWMREGNNEQFF.

The V and J genes are TRBV7-9 and TRBJ1-4; 10 nucleotides match TRBD1. This CDR3 has 15 amino acids. Germline trimming cut 5 bases from V and 6 bases from J; bases unmatched to any gene: 6. Germline V gives CDR1 SEHNR, CDR2 FQNEAQ (reference sequence). The DNA for the CDR3 is TGTGCCAGCAGCCCGGGACAGGGGATGGATGAAAAACTGTTTTTT. Protein product: CASSPGQGMDEKLFF.

The chain joins TRBV7-9 to TRBJ2-1; 9 nucleotides line up with TRBD2. CDR3 length equals 14 residues. The junction had 7 bases not matched to a gene; V was cut back by 5 bases and J by 8 bases. Germline V gives CDR1 SEHNR, CDR2 FQNEAQ (reference sequence). The CDR3, as DNA: TGTGCCAGCAGCCCTGCGGGAGGGGGATATGAGCAGTTCTTC. This encodes CASSPAGGGYEQFF. Together with reference TRBV7-9 and TRBJ2-1, the CDR3 gives the full variable domain: DTGVSQNPRHKITKRGQNVTFRCDPISEHNRLYWYRQTLGQGPEFLTYFQNEAQLEKSRLLSDRFSAERPKGSFSTLEIQRTEQGDSAMYLCASSPAGGGYEQFFGPGTRLTVL.

J is TRBJ2-1 and V is TRBV27, with D maybe TRBD2 (5 bases). The CDR3 is 16 residues long. The germline V gene encodes CDR1 MNHEY and CDR2 SMNVEV (reference sequence). The V and J ends lost 6 bases and 6 bases respectively, with 21 bases between them. The chain's CDR3 is CASSTSRRIIGNEQFF. CDR3 coding DNA: TGTGCCAGCAGCACATCGAGGAGGATTATCGGCAATGAGCAGTTCTTC.

The chain is built from TRBV4-3 and TRBJ2-7, with 9 bases matching TRBD1. The CDR3 consists of 16 residues. V dropped 0 bases and J dropped 3; count of bases not matched to a gene: 6. CDR1 is LGHNA and CDR2 is YSLEER in the germline V gene. CDR3 residues: CASSQDYGQGIYEQYF. The CDR3 DNA reads TGCGCCAGCAGCCAAGATTACGGACAGGGGATCTACGAGCAGTACTTC.

This clone appeared a single time. The chain employs TRBV5-1 and TRBJ2-1; 12 bases are a match to TRBD2. Germline CDR1 SGHRS, CDR2 YFSETQ. J was trimmed by 2 bases and V by 4 bases; bases with no gene match: 7. The CDR3 spans 17 residues. CDR3 in DNA: TGCGCCAGCAGCCGGACTAGCGGGGACTATACCTACAATGAGCAGTTCTTC. Translation: CASSRTSGDYTYNEQFF.

This clone was counted only a few times. V and J are TRBV7-2 and TRBJ1-1; 8 bases align to TRBD1. Losses at the gene ends were 5 bases for V and 5 bases for J; bases not matched to a gene: 4. Per germline, CDR1 SGHTA and CDR2 FQGNSA. The CDR3 sequence is 13 residues long. The CDR3 sequence is CASSLRGLTEAFF. CDR3 nucleotide sequence: TGTGCCAGCAGCCTCAGGGGGCTTACTGAAGCTTTCTTT.

The gene calls are TRBV20-1 and TRBJ1-1; D not resolved. CDR3 length: 14 residues. Trimming cost V 3 bases and J 5 bases, with 16 bases left between them. CDR1 and CDR2 (germline): DFQATT, SNEGSKA (reference sequence). The CDR3, as DNA: TGCAGTGCTAGTTATACTTGGGGAGGGACTGAAGCTTTCTTT. It specifies CSASYTWGGTEAFF.

This clone occurred once. The chain links TRBV6-1 to TRBJ1-5; D remains ambiguous. V lost 0 bases and J 4 bases, leaving 10 bases between the germline ends. This CDR3 comprises 15 residues. Germline V lookup: CDR1 MNHNS, CDR2 SASEGT. CDR3 residues: CASSEALGGNQPQHF. CDR3 nucleotide sequence: TGTGCCAGCAGTGAAGCGCTTGGCGGAAATCAGCCCCAGCATTTT.

The chain uses TRBV19 and TRBJ2-7; possible D gene TRBD2, 6 bases. The CDR3 loop spans 16 amino acids. CDR1 is LNHDA, CDR2 SQIVND, per germline (reference sequence). The V end was cut by 4 bases, the J end by 4 bases, with 20 bases between. CDR3 residues: CASSTGPGVGRYEQYF. In DNA form, the CDR3 reads TGTGCCAGTAGTACAGGACCGGGGGTAGGGAGATACGAGCAGTACTTC.

This clone was seen only a few times. This chain joins TRBV25-1 and TRBJ2-3; D not resolved. V lost 2 bases and J 4 bases, leaving 10 bases between the germline ends. The CDR3 sequence is 14 residues long. The V gene's germline CDR1 is MGHDK and CDR2 SYGVNS. The CDR3 DNA reads TGTGCCAGCAGTGAAAACAACCGGGCAGATACGCAGTATTTT. Protein: CASSENNRADTQYF.

The chain carries TRBV19 and TRBJ2-7, with D possibly matching TRBD2 (5 bases). Germline V gives CDR1 LNHDA, CDR2 SQIVND (reference sequence). V lost 6 bases to trimming and J lost 4 bases, with 10 bases between them. This CDR3 has 12 residues. The CDR3 region has the DNA TGTGCCAGTAGCCTCGAGGGTTACGAGCAGTACTTC. Amino acid sequence: CASSLEGYEQYF. Full variable domain (missing parts from reference TRBV19 and TRBJ2-7): DGGITQSPKYLFRKEGQNVTLSCEQNLNHDAMYWYRQDPGQGLRLIYYSQIVNDFQKGDIAEGYSVSREKKESFPLTVTSAQKNPTAFYLCASSLEGYEQYFGPGTRLTVT.

The rearrangement uses TRBV29-1 and TRBJ2-1; 9 bases line up with TRBD2. V dropped 3 bases and J dropped 12; count of bases not matched to a gene: 12. Per germline, CDR1 SQVTM and CDR2 ANQGSEA. The CDR3 loop spans 14 amino acids. The CDR3 bases are TGCAGCGTTGAGGAGCCTAGCGGGAAGGGGTGGCAGTTCTTC. The encoded protein is CSVEEPSGKGWQFF.

This clone was observed a handful of times. The rearrangement uses TRBV29-1 and TRBJ2-2; tentative D call: TRBD1 (6 bases). The CDR3 extends over 15 amino acids. Germline V gene sequence: CDR1 SQVTM, CDR2 ANQGSEA. V was cut by 3 bases and J by 0 bases, with 11 bases left in between. The CDR3 DNA reads as TGCAGCGTTGAGCCAGGGGAAGCGAACACCGGGGAGCTGTTTTTT. Translation: CSVEPGEANTGELFF.

The J gene is TRBJ2-1, the V gene TRBV19; 9 nucleotides line up with TRBD1. J gave up 2 bases and V 4 bases, and 3 bases lay outside the gene matches. This CDR3 is 15 amino acids long. Germline lookup yields CDR1 LNHDA and CDR2 SQIVND (reference sequence). CDR3 amino acids: CASSRDRDPYNEQFF. Written as DNA, the CDR3 is TGTGCCAGTAGTAGGGACAGGGATCCCTACAATGAGCAGTTCTTC.

The chain uses TRBV27 and TRBJ2-1; perhaps TRBD1 as D (6 bases). V shed 0 bases and J shed 6 bases, with 15 bases lying between them. The length of the CDR3 is 16 residues. CDR1 and CDR2 (germline): MNHEY, SMNVEV (reference sequence). This chain's CDR3 is CASSLSGKAGVNEQFF. CDR3 bases: TGTGCCAGCAGTTTATCGGGCAAGGCAGGGGTCAATGAGCAGTTCTTC.

The V gene is TRBV7-2, the J gene TRBJ2-7; 8 bases are shared with TRBD1. The V gene end was trimmed by 4 bases and the J gene end by 5 bases; junction bases not matched to a gene: 10. This CDR3 region has 15 residues. Germline CDR1 and CDR2: SGHTA and FQGNSA. CDR3 residues: CASSSGGQANHEQYF. The CDR3 DNA reads as TGTGCCAGCAGCTCAGGGGGCCAAGCAAATCACGAGCAGTACTTC.

The rearrangement links TRBV19 to TRBJ2-1, with TRBD1 as a possible D gene (6 bases). Germline values: CDR1 LNHDA, CDR2 SQIVND (reference sequence). The CDR3 runs 13 residues. The ends were cut back, 4 bases at V and 10 bases at J, with 14 bases in the middle. As DNA, the CDR3 is TGTGCCAGTAGTAAGGGGGACCGACGGGAGCAGTTCTTC. The encoded protein is CASSKGDRREQFF.

DNA for the CDR3: TGCGCCAGCAGCCCCCTAGCGGTTTCCTACAATGAGCAGTTCTTC. It translates to CASSPLAVSYNEQFF. The chain couples TRBV5-1 to TRBJ2-1, with 7 bases identical to TRBD2. Germline values: CDR1 SGHRS, CDR2 YFSETQ. This CDR3 has 15 amino acids. Unmatched junction bases numbered 5, after V lost 4 bases and J lost 1 base.

The CDR3 reads CSVRLNYNEQFF. The CDR3 DNA sequence: TGCAGCGTTAGACTAAACTACAATGAGCAGTTCTTC. This sequence joins TRBV29-1 and TRBJ2-1; possibly TRBD2 for D (5 bases). V was pared by 5 bases and J by 3 bases, with 8 bases between. The CDR3 covers 12 residues. CDR1 is SQVTM and CDR2 is ANQGSEA in the germline V gene.

The chain couples TRBV18 to TRBJ2-1; the D is unclear. Germline values: CDR1 KGHSH, CDR2 LQKENI. Deletions cut 3 bases from V and 6 bases from J, with 9 bases between. This CDR3 comprises 13 residues. CDR3 DNA sequence: TGTGCCAGCTCACCCGGCGGAAGCAATGAGCAGTTCTTC. It translates to CASSPGGSNEQFF.

This clone was counted once. This rearrangement joins TRBV19 to TRBJ1-1; D unclear. CDR1 is LNHDA and CDR2 is SQIVND in the germline V gene (reference sequence). V lost 5 bases to trimming and J lost 6 bases, with 19 bases between them. The CDR3 runs to 15 residues. CDR3 sequence reads: CASSEEARKDSEAFF. CDR3 bases: TGTGCCAGTAGTGAGGAAGCTAGAAAAGACTCTGAAGCTTTCTTT.

The V call is TRBV18, the J call TRBJ1-4; 8 bases line up with TRBD1. V lost 3 bases, J lost 7 bases, and 7 bases stayed unmatched. Germline V gene data show CDR1 as KGHSH and CDR2 as LQKENI. This CDR3 has 15 amino acids. The CDR3 bases are TGTGCCAGCTCACCTCAGCCAGGGGGCGGTGAAAAACTGTTTTTT. The encoded protein is CASSPQPGGGEKLFF.

V usage is TRBV29-1 and J usage is TRBJ2-2; 7 nucleotides align to TRBD1. CDR3 size: 14 residues. V trimming: 6 bases; J trimming: 2 bases; junction bases outside the gene matches: 6. CDR1 SQVTM and CDR2 ANQGSEA come from the germline V gene. CDR3 in amino acids: CSVVQGPNTGELFF. The CDR3 DNA follows: TGCAGCGTAGTACAGGGGCCTAACACCGGGGAGCTGTTTTTT.

V usage is TRBV12-3 or TRBV12-4 and J usage is TRBJ1-1; D not resolved. The CDR3 is 13 amino acids. V dropped 6 bases and J dropped 8 bases, with 16 bases sitting between them. The chain's CDR3 is CASRPITRLEAFF. CDR3 sequence (DNA): TGTGCCAGCAGACCGATTACGAGGCTGGAAGCTTTCTTT.

The rearrangement uses TRBV10-3 and TRBJ1-2; 8 nucleotides match TRBD1. This CDR3 region has 13 residues. The junction had 9 bases not matched to a gene; V was cut back by 9 bases and J by 6 bases. Germline CDR1 and CDR2: ENHRY and SYGVKD. CDR3 amino acids: CAISGGAGHGYTF. The CDR3 bases are TGTGCCATTTCAGGGGGCGCGGGCCATGGCTACACCTTC.

The rearrangement uses TRBV19 and TRBJ1-1; 9 bases line up with TRBD1. This CDR3 is built from 15 residues. The V segment lost 5 bases and the J segment 3 bases; nucleotides outside the gene matches: 7. Germline V CDR1 and CDR2: LNHDA, SQIVND (reference sequence). CDR3 coding DNA: TGTGCCAGTAGTCCGTTGACAGGGGGGGACACTGAAGCTTTCTTT. It specifies CASSPLTGGDTEAFF.

V gene TRBV29-1 combines with J gene TRBJ1-2, with a possible D match to TRBD1 (5 bases). This CDR3 has 14 residues. Between the trimmed V and J ends, which lost 2 bases and 5 bases, there was a span of 15 bases. Germline values: CDR1 SQVTM, CDR2 ANQGSEA. The CDR3 spells CSVEIDGGGYGYTF. The CDR3 bases are TGCAGCGTTGAAATTGACGGGGGAGGTTATGGCTACACCTTC.

This sequence joins TRBV7-2 and TRBJ1-1; D uncertain. Germline CDR1 is SGHTA and CDR2 is FQGNSA. V dropped 2 bases and J dropped 5 bases, with 12 bases sitting between them. The CDR3 sequence is 14 residues long. In nucleotides, the CDR3 is TGTGCCAGCAGCTTAAGCGGAGGGAGGACTGAAGCTTTCTTT. It codes for CASSLSGGRTEAFF. Supplemented by reference TRBV7-2 and TRBJ1-1, the full variable domain reads GAGVSQSPSNKVTEKGKDVELRCDPISGHTALYWYRQSLGQGLEFLIYFQGNSAPDKSGLPSDRFSAERTGGSVSTLTIQRTQQEDSAVYLCASSLSGGRTEAFFGQGTRLTVV.